The source of this TCR gamma chain is a study of gamma delta lymphoproliferative disorders and STAT genes. Study-wide background: Each gamma-chain library started from at least 50 ng of genomic DNA, using the LymphoTrack Dx TCRG Assay. Delta-chain libraries followed the EuroClonality-NGS standard operating procedure. The study, taken as a whole, reports: Delta repertoires did not separate groups, but patient gamma repertoires clustered apart.

The sample holds a few counts of this clone. Its antigen is undetermined. Germline lookup yields CDR1 GITISATS and CDR2 ISYDGTV (reference sequence). This CDR3 contains 13 residues. V dropped 5 bases and J dropped 4; count of bases not matched to a gene: 4. TCRdb redid clone calling on the multiplex PCR reads using CATT. Of some 3,000 gamma-chain clones in the sample, roughly 7.7% were seen once. PBMCs from patients and controls supplied the genomic DNA for sequencing. The control group comprised age- and sex-matched healthy adult blood donors. V usage is TRGV9 and J usage is TRGJP1. TCRdb carries no J gene annotation; the J gene was assigned here by matching the DNA with germline. The material sequenced was blood. This clonotype was sampled from a human donor in good health. The CDR3 protein is CALWGVTGWFKIF. Here the CDR3 DNA reads TGTGCCTTGTGGGGGGTCACTGGTTGGTTCAAGATATTT.